This is a list of T cell receptor beta chains from one sample in a study of Ad26.COV2.S vaccination and SARS-CoV-2 variants. Clones were read by immunoSEQ multiplex PCR, and TCRdb kept only the in-frame ones, dropping some. The table has 300,000 to 400,000 clones, around 84% seen once. Sequenced material: peripheral blood, taken in a trial of Ad26.COV2.S vaccine versus placebo. Receptors were obtained from a person aged 18-65 years who received the Ad26.COV2.S COVID-19 vaccine or a placebo. Both conserved end residues are part of each CDR3.

TRBV6-6	TRBJ1-2	CASSYSSARYGYTF
TRBV4-1	TRBJ1-2	CASSQDNGQAYGYTF
TRBV7-2	TRBJ2-3	CASSLASGAPDTQYF
TRBV3-1/TRBV3-2	TRBJ2-3	CASRGVLTDTQYF
TRBV6-1	TRBJ2-2	CASSEQLAGAGELFF
TRBV24-1	TRBJ2-1	CATSDPAGSVGNYNEQFF
TRBV5-6	TRBJ2-1	CASSLAGQYEQFF
TRBV2	TRBJ2-4	CASTFSGVAKNIQYF
TRBV5-6	TRBJ2-2	CASSLLAGANTGELFF
TRBV27	TRBJ2-1	CATRTSGGRREGSSYNEQFF
TRBV19	TRBJ2-7	CASSIGTASSYEQYF
TRBV4-1	TRBJ1-3	CASSQVRGTGNTIYF
TRBV2	TRBJ1-1	CASSPRGGVTEAFF
TRBV7-2	TRBJ2-7	CASSLKGQPTYEQYF
TRBV6-5	TRBJ1-5	CASNKGQYSNQPQHF
TRBV6-5	TRBJ2-5	CASSLTGMVETQYF
TRBV7-9	TRBJ2-7	CASSRWAGEFDEQYF
TRBV19	TRBJ2-2	CASRRLAGVTGELFF
TRBV18	TRBJ1-1	CASSQQGGNTEAFF
TRBV19	TRBJ2-3	CASSILAGGTDTQYF
TRBV6-5	TRBJ1-4	CASREPGRMEKLFF
TRBV19	TRBJ1-5	CASNPGTGYQPQHF
TRBV25-1	TRBJ2-7	CASSESGTGASYEQYF
TRBV5-1	TRBJ2-2	CASSLATGNTGELFF